This T cell receptor (beta chain) emerged from a study of CD8+ T cells in alopecia areata. Study information: It was oral tofacitinib, at 5 to 10 mg twice daily, that treated patients received.

Trimming shortened V by 6 bases and J by 5 bases, and 14 bases separated the two germline ends. Germline V gives CDR1 ENHRY, CDR2 SYGVKD. The CDR3 sequence is 14 residues long. This clone turned up a few times. Its antigen remains unidentified. Study findings and constraints: Mice showed clearer TCR sharing than patients did, a gap that was possibly HLA-related.

RNA extraction and reverse transcription yielded cDNA as sequencing template. Only in-frame clones appear in the TCRdb table, and some are missing; sequencing was by immunoSEQ multiplex PCR. The sample records about 200,000 clones, roughly 60% being singletons. The sample's treatment: oral pan-JAK inhibitor, 5-10 mg twice daily. Alopecia areata patients provided lesional scalp punch biopsies and peripheral blood. This sample comprised CD4+ T cells sorted from blood, obtained at week 24, from a patient treated with tofacitinib. The J gene is TRBJ2-1, the V gene TRBV10-3; D is undetermined. The sequence was collected from a human donor with alopecia areata. The CDR3 is CAISRGPSNNEQFF. CDR3 in DNA: TGTGCCATCAGCCGAGGACCCTCGAACAATGAGCAGTTCTTC.